Detailed here is one TCR beta chain. Its recognized antigen is unknown. One base away there is no much larger clone; base qualities are not given. For repertoire sequencing, TCR beta CDR3 regions were amplified from RNA transcripts. The first round of RT-PCR was done with HTBI primers and the Qiagen OneStep RT-PCR kit, and was followed by a second round of multiplex PCR, then size selection and purification. Sequencing of the libraries was carried out on an Illumina HiSeq2000 in paired-end mode with 100 bp reads. The study's processing was this. SOAPnuke was used for read processing, and reads with adapters, uncalled bases, a mean Phred below 15, or no exact constant-primer or identifier match were discarded. COPE v1.2.5 was used to merge the high-quality paired reads. Each unique nucleotide sequence was treated as a clonotype, and MiTCR v1.1 was used to align the clonotypes to the IMGT TRB V, D and J references. The analysis was limited to V-J combinations with a frequency above 0.0001, which together covered around 99% of the repertoires. A TCR clonal expansion and chaos score per V-J combination was defined as the ratio of F50 clonal expansion to chaos observed in the TCRdist matrix. Welch's t-statistics and random forest were used to reduce the features to about 12 V-J combinations, which were then used as input to a naive Bayes classifier. Thyroid-blood repertoire similarity was quantified with the Morisita-Horn index. TCRdb passed the public sequencing reads through fastp at Q25 and MiXCR, retaining productive beta sequences. Every entry covers one CDR3 protein and lists the most common genes and DNA from its rows. The authors' filters were not applied to this entry. Across this sample there are hundreds of thousands of distinct CDR3 sequences, with 40% seen only once. The biggest ten clones account for approximately 43% of the sample.

This specimen belongs to a study of Graves' ophthalmopathy and Graves' hyperthyroidism (dated by TCRdb to 2016 to 2019). In terms of the full investigation: Peripheral blood was collected at initial diagnosis, before any treatment. In total, approximately 130 blood samples were TCR-sequenced: some 40 ophthalmopathy, some 72 hyperthyroidism and 17 hyperthyroidism-to-ophthalmopathy patients. In a handful of hyperthyroidism patients, the T-cell repertoire of thyroid tissue was compared with the T-cell repertoire of blood. An independent validation cohort was composed of some 19 hyperthyroidism patients and around 16 patients who later progressed from hyperthyroidism to ophthalmopathy. Following sampling, methimazole starting at 30 mg daily was administered to hyperthyroidism patients, and high-dose intravenous methylprednisolone was administered to ophthalmopathy patients. To explore V-J signatures distinguishing ophthalmopathy from hyperthyroidism, a discovery set of roughly 98 patients (roughly 45 ophthalmopathy, some 55 stable hyperthyroidism) was enrolled. The study used TCR beta repertoire signatures to distinguish Graves' ophthalmopathy from Graves' hyperthyroidism and to predict progression to ophthalmopathy.

The ophthalmopathy patients had moderately to severely active disease, with a Clinical Activity Score of 3 or higher, a NOSPECS grade of 4 or higher, and a disease duration of less than 3 months. Patients with other autoimmune diseases, uncontrolled infections, pregnancy or lactation were excluded from the study. Diagnosis was based on clinical symptoms, serum thyroxine, TRAb, thyroid ultrasound and orbital computed tomography. Using Ficoll-Paque density gradient centrifugation, PBMCs were isolated from less than 13 ml of fresh peripheral blood. Total RNA was extracted using Trizol reagent, and RNA quality was checked on an Agilent 2100 Bioanalyzer. The paper as a whole reports these results and caveats: In validation, the model predicted ophthalmopathy progression with nearly 71% sensitivity and 72% to 80% specificity; more than ten predicted patients were CT-confirmed with GO in a median of about 6.2 months. Among expanded thyroid clonotypes with frequency above 0.001, most also showed up in blood, which suggests that blood repertoires may reflect the thyroid immune response. Sample size was not statistically predetermined, and group allocation was not concealed from the investigators. Ophthalmopathy was separated from stable hyperthyroidism by the 13-signature model with roughly 88% sensitivity and approximately 84% specificity in cross-validation and with 80%/75% in the test set.

The origin of this receptor is an adult man with Graves' ophthalmopathy. The source material was peripheral blood.

The CDR3 protein is CASTGRGFNSPLHF. In nucleotide form, the sequence is TGTGCCAGTACGGGACGGGGGTTTAATTCACCCCTCCACTTT. This chain is built from TRBV19 and TRBJ1-6; the D region possibly corresponds to TRBD1 (5 bases align). The CDR3, cysteine through phenylalanine, is 14 amino acids long. Only the CDR3 part of the read is kept: 42 bases, read in frame from the first base. V sheds 7 bases and J sheds 6 bases, leaving 13 bases between their ends. CDR1 is given as LNHDA and CDR2 as SQIVND, both from the germline V gene (reference sequence).